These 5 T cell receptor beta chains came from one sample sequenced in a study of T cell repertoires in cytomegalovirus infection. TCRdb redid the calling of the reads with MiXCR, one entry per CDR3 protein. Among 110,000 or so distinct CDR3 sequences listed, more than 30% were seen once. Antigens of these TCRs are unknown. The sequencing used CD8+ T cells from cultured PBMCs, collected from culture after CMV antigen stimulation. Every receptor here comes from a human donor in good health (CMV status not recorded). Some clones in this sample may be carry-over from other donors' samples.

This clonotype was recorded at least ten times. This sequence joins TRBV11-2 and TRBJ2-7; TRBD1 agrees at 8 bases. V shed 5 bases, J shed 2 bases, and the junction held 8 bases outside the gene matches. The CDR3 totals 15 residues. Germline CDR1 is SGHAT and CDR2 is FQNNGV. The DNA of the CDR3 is TGTGCCAGCAGCCAAACCGGGACAGGCCCCTACGAGCAGTACTTC. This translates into CASSQTGTGPYEQYF.

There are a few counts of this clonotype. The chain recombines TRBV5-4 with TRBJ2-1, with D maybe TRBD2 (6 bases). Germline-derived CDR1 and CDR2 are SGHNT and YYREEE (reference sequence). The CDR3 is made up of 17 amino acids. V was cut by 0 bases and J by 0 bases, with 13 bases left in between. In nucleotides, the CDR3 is TGTGCCAGCAGCTTGGCCTTTTACGGGAGCTCCTACAATGAGCAGTTCTTC. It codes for CASSLAFYGSSYNEQFF.

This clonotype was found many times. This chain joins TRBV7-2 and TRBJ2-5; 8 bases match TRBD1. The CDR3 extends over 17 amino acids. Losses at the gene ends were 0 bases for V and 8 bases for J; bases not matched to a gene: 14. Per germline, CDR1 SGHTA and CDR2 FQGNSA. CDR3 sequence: CASSLAAVGQGEGTQYF. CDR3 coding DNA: TGTGCCAGCAGCTTAGCGGCGGTTGGACAGGGAGAGGGAACCCAGTACTTC.

DNA for the CDR3: TGTGCCAGCAGCCGCCCTGACCAAAACACAGATACGCAGTATTTT. This translates into CASSRPDQNTDTQYF. This chain joins TRBV7-9 and TRBJ2-3; D unresolved. Trimming removed 5 bases at V and 2 bases at J, with 14 bases between. The CDR3 loop spans 15 amino acids. Germline CDR1 reads SEHNR; CDR2 reads FQNEAQ (reference sequence).

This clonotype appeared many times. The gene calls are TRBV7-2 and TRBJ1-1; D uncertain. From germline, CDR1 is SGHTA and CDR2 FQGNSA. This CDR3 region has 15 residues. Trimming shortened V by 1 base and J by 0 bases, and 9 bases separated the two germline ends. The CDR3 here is CASSLVAGLNTEAFF. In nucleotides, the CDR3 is TGTGCCAGCAGCTTAGTAGCGGGTCTGAACACTGAAGCTTTCTTT. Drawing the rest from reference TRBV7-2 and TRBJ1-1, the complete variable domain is GAGVSQSPSNKVTEKGKDVELRCDPISGHTALYWYRQSLGQGLEFLIYFQGNSAPDKSGLPSDRFSAERTGGSVSTLTIQRTQQEDSAVYLCASSLVAGLNTEAFFGQGTRLTVV.